Following are 18 T cell receptor beta chains from one sample sequenced in a study of cytomegalovirus exposure and HLA in healthy donors. Use of 60 Vbeta and 13 Jbeta primers characterized the PCR. Clones were sequenced by immunoSEQ multiplex PCR, and TCRdb holds only the in-frame ones, with some missing. The sample has approximately 150,000 clones; around 82% are singletons. Input material: PBMCs. These receptors all come from a man in his thirties or forties in good health and CMV-seronegative.

CDR3 sequence (DNA): TGCGCCAGCAGTGAGTCGCGACAGGGAAACACTGAAGCTTTCTTT. This encodes CASSESRQGNTEAFF. V is TRBV10-1 and J is TRBJ1-1; TRBD1 aligns across 7 bases. From germline, CDR1 is WNHNN and CDR2 SYGVQD (reference sequence). The ends lost 0 bases at V and 2 bases at J; junction bases unmatched: 3. The CDR3 sequence is 15 residues long.

V and J are TRBV5-6 and TRBJ2-5, with 8 bases identical to TRBD2. This CDR3 region has 15 residues. The V gene's germline CDR1 is SGHDT and CDR2 YYEEEE. The V segment lost 2 bases and the J segment 4 bases; nucleotides outside the gene matches: 7. In nucleotides, the CDR3 is TGTGCCAGCAGCTTTTTGGCGGGGGGTTCAGAGACCCAGTACTTC. Amino acids: CASSFLAGGSETQYF.

Only one count was recorded for this clone. The chain links TRBV5-1 to TRBJ1-5; D not resolved. V lost 4 bases to trimming and J lost 7 bases, with 18 bases between them. In germline, CDR1 is SGHRS, CDR2 YFSETQ. CDR3 length equals 15 residues. The CDR3 loop reads CASSPAPTQSQPQHF. The CDR3 bases are TGCGCCAGCAGCCCCGCGCCGACTCAGTCCCAGCCCCAGCATTTT.

J is TRBJ2-1 and V is TRBV5-1; possibly TRBD2 for D (6 bases). CDR1 and CDR2 from the germline V gene are SGHRS and YFSETQ. V lost 4 bases, J lost 2 bases, and 19 bases lay in between. The CDR3 extends over 17 amino acids. The CDR3 spells CASSLRWGERAYNEQFF. The CDR3 DNA reads as TGCGCCAGCAGCCTTCGTTGGGGGGAGCGCGCCTACAATGAGCAGTTCTTC.

V gene TRBV4-3 combines with J gene TRBJ1-5; tentatively, D is TRBD1 (5 bases). V lost 0 bases to trimming and J lost 3 bases, with 12 bases between them. The germline gives CDR1 LGHNA, CDR2 YSLEER. The CDR3 extends over 16 amino acids. The CDR3 region has the DNA TGCGCCAGCAGCCAAGATGTCGGGGGGACCAATCAGCCCCAGCATTTT. Its protein product is CASSQDVGGTNQPQHF.

The chain joins TRBV7-3 to TRBJ2-2; 12 bases map to TRBD2. Unmatched junction bases numbered 5, after V lost 6 bases and J lost 6 bases. Germline assignment: CDR1 SGHTA and CDR2 FQGTGA. This CDR3 comprises 15 residues. The CDR3 region is CASRETSGSSGELFF. In DNA, the CDR3 is TGTGCCAGCAGAGAGACTAGCGGGAGTTCCGGGGAGCTGTTTTTT.

The chain joins TRBV5-1 to TRBJ2-7, with 9 bases matching TRBD1. The CDR3 loop spans 14 amino acids. Germline CDR1 SGHRS, CDR2 YFSETQ. V lost 4 bases and J lost 3; bases outside the gene matches: 5. The CDR3 DNA reads TGCGCCAGCAGCGGCACAGGGGGCGGCTACGAGCAGTACTTC. Translating gives CASSGTGGGYEQYF.

This clone was recorded only once. J is TRBJ1-1 and V is TRBV18; D gene ambiguous. CDR1 KGHSH and CDR2 LQKENI come from the germline V gene. Trimming removed 3 bases from V and 6 bases from J, with 17 bases in between. This CDR3 spans 15 amino acids. The CDR3 region is CASSPPTTLAAEAFF. The CDR3 DNA sequence: TGTGCCAGCTCACCCCCGACAACCCTAGCTGCTGAAGCTTTCTTT.

This clone has only a few counts. The identical CDR3 is also encoded by other nucleotide sequences in the sample. The V call is TRBV30, the J call TRBJ1-6; 7 bases fit TRBD1. The CDR3 has 14 residues. Germline V CDR1 and CDR2: GTSNPN, SVGIG (reference sequence). V shed 2 bases, J shed 5 bases, and the junction held 3 bases outside the gene matches. This CDR3 reads CAWSLGTDNSPLHF. DNA of the CDR3: TGTGCCTGGAGTTTGGGGACAGATAATTCACCCCTCCACTTT.

This chain connects TRBV5-1 to TRBJ2-5; 8 bases map to TRBD2. The CDR3 is 16 amino acids. Germline CDR1 and CDR2: SGHRS and YFSETQ. V trimming: 0 bases; J trimming: 2 bases; junction bases outside the gene matches: 6. CDR3 protein: CASSLGRAGGQETQYF. The DNA of the CDR3 is TGCGCCAGCAGCTTGGGTAGGGCGGGAGGACAAGAGACCCAGTACTTC. Filled out from reference TRBV5-1 and TRBJ2-5, the complete variable domain reads KAGVTQTPRYLIKTRGQQVTLSCSPISGHRSVSWYQQTPGQGLQFLFEYFSETQRNKGNFPGRFSGRQFSNSRSEMNVSTLELGDSALYLCASSLGRAGGQETQYFGPGTRLLVL.

The chain couples TRBV28 to TRBJ2-1; possible D gene TRBD1, 5 bases. This CDR3 spans 12 amino acids. V was shortened by 8 bases and J by 9 bases, with 14 bases between the two germline ends. From germline, CDR1 is MDHEN and CDR2 SYDVKM. The DNA for the CDR3 is TGTGCCAGCTTGCCAGGGTTGGGTGAGCAGTTCTTC. Protein product: CASLPGLGEQFF.

The genes are TRBV7-2 and TRBJ2-5, with 7 positions matching TRBD1. The germline V gene has CDR1 SGHTA and CDR2 FQGNSA. V shed 5 bases, J shed 5 bases, and the junction held 11 bases outside the gene matches. CDR3 length: 15 amino acids. The CDR3 sequence: CASSLQTGTWETQYF. For the CDR3, the DNA is TGTGCCAGCAGCCTGCAGACAGGGACCTGGGAGACCCAGTACTTC. Drawing the rest from reference TRBV7-2 and TRBJ2-5, the complete variable domain is GAGVSQSPSNKVTEKGKDVELRCDPISGHTALYWYRQSLGQGLEFLIYFQGNSAPDKSGLPSDRFSAERTGGSVSTLTIQRTQQEDSAVYLCASSLQTGTWETQYFGPGTRLLVL.

The chain uses TRBV6-6 and TRBJ1-5; TRBD1 matches at 7 bases. V trimming: 2 bases; J trimming: 6 bases; junction bases outside the gene matches: 10. In germline, CDR1 is MNHNY, CDR2 SVGAGI (reference sequence). The CDR3 extends over 16 amino acids. CDR3 nucleotide sequence: TGTGCCAGCAGTTACGGGGGACAGTCGGCCGGTCAGCCCCAGCATTTT. It yields the protein CASSYGGQSAGQPQHF.

A few counts support this clone. V is TRBV2 and J is TRBJ1-1; D is possibly TRBD1 (5 bases). The CDR3 runs to 11 residues. Trimming shortened V by 7 bases and J by 7 bases, and 10 bases separated the two germline ends. CDR1 is SNHLY, CDR2 FYNNEI, per germline. Here the CDR3 reads CASTGGVEAFF. The DNA of the CDR3 is TGTGCCAGCACGGGGGGTGTTGAAGCTTTCTTT.

The J gene is TRBJ2-7, the V gene TRBV5-4, with a weak D call TRBD2 (7 bases). The CDR3 is 16 amino acids. CDR1 is SGHNT, CDR2 YYREEE, per germline (reference sequence). V was cut by 4 bases and J by 3 bases, with 20 bases left in between. The chain's CDR3 is CASSPRAGHPDYEQYF. DNA of the CDR3: TGTGCCAGCAGCCCACGAGCGGGACACCCTGACTACGAGCAGTACTTC.

V usage is TRBV2 and J usage is TRBJ2-1; D possibly corresponds to TRBD2 (7 bases). Germline V CDR1 and CDR2: SNHLY, FYNNEI. With 7 bases removed from V and 0 bases from J, the gap between germline ends came to 22 bases. This CDR3 is built from 18 residues. CDR3 sequence (DNA): TGTGCCAGCAAAATAGGTCGGGGGGCAAACCCCTCCTACAATGAGCAGTTCTTC. Residues: CASKIGRGANPSYNEQFF.

V gene TRBV10-1 combines with J gene TRBJ2-3, with D possibly matching TRBD2 (5 bases). Looked up from germline, CDR1 is WNHNN and CDR2 is SYGVQD (reference sequence). This CDR3 contains 13 residues. V lost 7 bases and J 1 base, leaving 9 bases between the germline ends. The CDR3 reads CASTGSGTDTQYF. For the CDR3, the DNA is TGCGCCAGCACTGGTAGCGGCACAGATACGCAGTATTTT.

The chain uses TRBV18 and TRBJ2-5, with 7 positions matching TRBD2. CDR1 and CDR2 from the germline V gene are KGHSH and LQKENI. V gave up 4 bases and J gave up 0 bases; unmatched junction bases: 5. The CDR3 is 15 amino acids. CDR3 sequence: CASSLKAGNQETQYF. The DNA for the CDR3 is TGTGCCAGCTCACTCAAAGCGGGGAACCAAGAGACCCAGTACTTC.